This T cell receptor (beta chain) came from a study of shared clonotypes between healthy human individuals. Profiling relied on immunoSEQ multiplex PCR, and the TCRdb table lists in-frame clones only, not all of them. The sample has about 660,000 clones; around 67% are singletons. To note about this clone: The antigen is undetermined.

The CDR3 extends over 12 amino acids. V was shortened by 6 bases and J by 4 bases, with 10 bases between the two germline ends. Germline loops: CDR1 WSHSY, CDR2 SAAADI. Study results and limitations: Compared with memory subsets, naive subsets generally had larger estimated richness. Non-shared clonotypes were found to have lower generation probabilities than the clonotypes that were shared by all four of the sorted-subset donors.

The source of this sequence is a woman aged 30 to 39 in good health. The V gene is TRBV10-2, the J gene TRBJ2-7; D possibly corresponds to TRBD1 (6 bases). Sequencing was carried out using memory CD4+ T cells sorted from blood. Subset given: CD45RA-negative fraction. CDR3 residues: CASSATGYEQYF. CDR3 nucleotide sequence: TGCGCCAGCAGCGCGACAGGTTACGAGCAGTACTTC.